This entry concerns a single T cell receptor (beta chain). The antigen remains undetermined. The junction departs from germline at one end; a sequencing error may be responsible. The data were taken from a study of tumor-infiltrating lymphocytes in primary liver carcinoma. The wider study: Surgical resection served as treatment for the primary liver carcinoma of these patients. Between roughly 4.2 and 10 cm across, the tumors were all of stage T1-T3 N0M0. Study outcomes and limitations: Tumor tissue displayed a significantly greater top-250-clone fraction than blood (p = 0.039).

Unsorted whole blood supplied the blood RNA, and germline DNA was isolated too. With around 500 ng total RNA as template and a constant-region primer, TCR beta cDNA was made. It was through three nested multiplex PCR rounds of slightly modified ARM-PCR that TCR beta libraries arose. Each of the first two PCR rounds ran approximately 9 cycles with TRBV1-TRBV30 forward and C-beta reverse primers. One entry per CDR3 protein, called by TCRdb with MiXCR from the multiplex PCR reads. There are some 180,000 distinct CDR3 sequences in the sample; 60% occur only once, and approximately 65% lies in the top ten. The CDR3 runs to 12 residues. Germline loops: CDR1 MNHEY, CDR2 SVGAGI.

The rearrangement uses TRBV6-5 and TRBJ2-3; D unclear. Sequenced: peripheral blood. The TCR was taken from a man aged 35-49 years with primary liver carcinoma and hepatitis B virus infection. The CDR3 DNA reads TGTGCCAGCAGTTCCGGCACAAATACGCAGTATTTT. Its protein product is CASSSGTNTQYF.